Each of the 11 T cell receptor beta chains below was sequenced from the same sample in a study of T-cell reconstitution after alpha-beta-depleted transplantation in children. The authors prepared the TCRbeta library with unique molecular identifiers. TCRdb re-analysed the PCR reads in MiXCR, keeping a single row per CDR3 protein. The table shows hundreds of thousands of distinct CDR3 sequences, with roughly 13% occurring only once. This specimen was PBMCs, taken before TCRalphabeta/CD19-depleted stem cell transplant. These TCRs come from a girl aged 2 to 9 with congenital amegakaryocytic thrombocytopenia, due to receive a stem cell transplant.

CDR3 loop: CATFTMTDTQYF. The CDR3 bases are TGTGCCACCTTTACCATGACAGATACGCAGTATTTT. The chain joins TRBV7-9 to TRBJ2-3; no definite D call. Germline CDR1 is SEHNR and CDR2 is FQNEAQ (reference sequence). The CDR3 sequence is 12 residues long. V lost 10 bases and J 3 bases, leaving 11 bases between the germline ends.

This clonotype has at least ten counts. V usage is TRBV12-3 or TRBV12-4 and J usage is TRBJ1-6, with D tentatively TRBD1 (6 bases). V lost 4 bases to trimming and J lost 5 bases, with 6 bases between them. The CDR3 has 13 residues. This chain's CDR3 is CASSWDNNSPLHF. For the CDR3, the DNA is TGTGCCAGCAGTTGGGACAATAATTCACCCCTCCACTTT.

The genes are TRBV27 and TRBJ1-5; TRBD1 agrees at 8 bases. Germline V gene sequence: CDR1 MNHEY, CDR2 SMNVEV (reference sequence). Losses at the gene ends were 3 bases for V and 5 bases for J; bases not matched to a gene: 3. The CDR3 sequence is 14 residues long. The CDR3 DNA sequence: TGTGCCAGCAGTTTCCGGACAGGGTATCAGCCCCAGCATTTT. Protein: CASSFRTGYQPQHF.

At least ten counts were recorded for this clonotype. The J gene is TRBJ2-5, the V gene TRBV20-1; D unclear. This CDR3 has 12 residues. Germline-derived CDR1 and CDR2 are DFQATT and SNEGSKA (reference sequence). The ends were cut back, 4 bases at V and 1 base at J, with 7 bases in the middle. CDR3 sequence reads: CSAKWTQETQYF. The CDR3 bases are TGCAGTGCTAAATGGACCCAAGAGACCCAGTACTTC.

CDR3 in DNA: TGTGCCAGCTCCGGGGGACTAGCGAGAAATGAGCAGTTCTTC. This encodes CASSGGLARNEQFF. The rearrangement uses TRBV3-1 and TRBJ2-1; TRBD2 matches at 10 bases. Unmatched junction bases numbered 8, after V lost 8 bases and J lost 7 bases. The V gene's germline CDR1 is LGHDT and CDR2 YNNKEL (reference sequence). CDR3 size: 14 residues.

This clonotype was seen a few times. The V and J genes are TRBV19 and TRBJ2-1; the D is unclear. CDR3 length: 13 residues. CDR1 and CDR2 from the germline V gene are LNHDA and SQIVND (reference sequence). Trimming took 1 base from V and 2 from J, leaving 3 bases between them. The CDR3 DNA follows: TGTGCCAGTAGTATAGGAACCTACAATGAGCAGTTCTTC. Its protein product is CASSIGTYNEQFF.

This clonotype was detected ten times or more. This chain joins TRBV5-1 and TRBJ2-1, with 14 bases matching TRBD2. V shed 6 bases, J shed 0 bases, and the junction held 5 bases outside the gene matches. Per the germline V gene, CDR1 is SGHRS and CDR2 is YFSETQ. The CDR3 has 17 amino acids. This chain's CDR3 is CASKRTSGGSSYNEQFF. CDR3 sequence (DNA): TGCGCCAGCAAGCGGACTAGCGGGGGGAGCTCCTACAATGAGCAGTTCTTC.

This clonotype has only a few counts. The V gene is TRBV7-2, the J gene TRBJ2-1, with D unresolved. The V end lost 0 bases, the J end lost 6 bases, and 9 bases lay between the germline ends. The CDR3 sequence is 14 residues long. Germline assignment: CDR1 SGHTA and CDR2 FQGNSA. The CDR3 coding sequence is TGTGCCAGCAGCTTAGCATTCCCTCCCAATGAGCAGTTCTTC. Translation gives CASSLAFPPNEQFF. Variable domain in full (rest from reference TRBV7-2 and TRBJ2-1): GAGVSQSPSNKVTEKGKDVELRCDPISGHTALYWYRQSLGQGLEFLIYFQGNSAPDKSGLPSDRFSAERTGGSVSTLTIQRTQQEDSAVYLCASSLAFPPNEQFFGPGTRLTVL.

This clonotype occurred a few times. The gene calls are TRBV7-9 and TRBJ2-3; D is unresolved. The CDR3 loop spans 15 amino acids. The germline V gene encodes CDR1 SEHNR and CDR2 FQNEAQ (reference sequence). Trimming took 5 bases from V and 0 from J, leaving 12 bases between them. The CDR3 is CASSITFGSTDTQYF. In nucleotides, the CDR3 is TGTGCCAGCAGCATTACATTTGGGAGCACAGATACGCAGTATTTT.

This clonotype came up a few times. The chain uses TRBV5-1 and TRBJ2-1; 11 bases map to TRBD2. The germline gives CDR1 SGHRS, CDR2 YFSETQ. The CDR3 loop spans 16 amino acids. Trimming removed 3 bases from V and 6 bases from J; junction bases left unmatched: 8. The CDR3 DNA reads TGCGCCAGCAGCTCAGCTACTAGCGGGAGCTTCAATGAGCAGTTCTTC. Its translation: CASSSATSGSFNEQFF.

About this clonotype: One end of the junction does not line up with germline, which may come from a read error. This rearrangement joins TRBV10-3 to TRBJ2-3; possibly TRBD2 for D (7 bases). The CDR3 sequence is 18 residues long. Germline assignment: CDR1 ENHRY and CDR2 SYGVKD. As DNA, the CDR3 is TGTGCCACCAGTCCCCTGGGCCCCACAGGGAGGGGTGGAGATACGCAGTATTTT. It specifies CATSPLGPTGRGGDTQYF.